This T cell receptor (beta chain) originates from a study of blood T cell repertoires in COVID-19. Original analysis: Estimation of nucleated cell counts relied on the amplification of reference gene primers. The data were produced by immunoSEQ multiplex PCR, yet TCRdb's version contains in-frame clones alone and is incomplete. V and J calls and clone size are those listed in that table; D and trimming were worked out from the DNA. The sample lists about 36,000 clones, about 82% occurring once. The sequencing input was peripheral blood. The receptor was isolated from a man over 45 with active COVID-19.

The chain's CDR3 is CASSARDRWYNEQFF. CDR3 in DNA: TGTGCCAGCAGTGCCCGGGACAGGTGGTACAATGAGCAGTTCTTC. This chain uses TRBV25-1 with TRBJ2-1; 8 nucleotides match TRBD1. CDR3 size: 15 residues. V was clipped by 4 bases and J by 4 bases; unmatched bases: 6. Germline lookup yields CDR1 MGHDK and CDR2 SYGVNS.